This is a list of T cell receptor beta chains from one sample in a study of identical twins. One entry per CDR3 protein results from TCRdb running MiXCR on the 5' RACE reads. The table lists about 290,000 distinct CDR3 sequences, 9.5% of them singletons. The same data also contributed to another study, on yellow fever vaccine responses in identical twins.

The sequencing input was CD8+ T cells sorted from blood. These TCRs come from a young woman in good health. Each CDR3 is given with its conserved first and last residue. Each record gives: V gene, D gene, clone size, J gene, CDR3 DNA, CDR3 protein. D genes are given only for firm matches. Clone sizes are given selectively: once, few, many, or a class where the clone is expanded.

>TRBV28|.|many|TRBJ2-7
TGTGCCAGCAGTTACCGCAGGGGATACGAGCAGTACTTC
CASSYRRGYEQYF
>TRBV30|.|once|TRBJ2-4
TGTGCCTGGAGTGTTTTAGCCAAAAACATTCAGTACTTC
CAWSVLAKNIQYF
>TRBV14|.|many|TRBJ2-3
TGTGCCAGCAGCCAAGGGACGACAAGAGGCACAGATACGCAGTATTTT
CASSQGTTRGTDTQYF
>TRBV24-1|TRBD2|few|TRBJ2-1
TGTGCCACCAGTGATCCTAACGGGTGGCTAGCGGATGAGCAGTTCTTC
CATSDPNGWLADEQFF
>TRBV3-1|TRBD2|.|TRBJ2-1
TGTGCCAGCAGCCAAGAACCTAGCGGCTACAATGAGCAGTTCTTC
CASSQEPSGYNEQFF
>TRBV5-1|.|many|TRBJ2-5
TGCGCCAGCAGGGGGCCACCAGAAGAGACCCAGTACTTC
CASRGPPEETQYF
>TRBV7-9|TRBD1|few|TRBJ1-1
TGTGCCAGCAGCTTAAGGCAGGGGGTTCGTGAAGCTTTCTTT
CASSLRQGVREAFF
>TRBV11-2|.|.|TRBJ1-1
TGTGCCAGCAGTTCGACCACTTCCCTATCTTGGGCAGCTTTCTTT
CASSSTTSLSWAAFF
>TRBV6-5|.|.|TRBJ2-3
TGTGCCAGCAGTTACGGGCCTGCCACAGATACGCAGTATTTT
CASSYGPATDTQYF
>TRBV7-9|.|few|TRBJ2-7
TGTGCCAGCAGCCCTCGCCCGGACGGGTACGAGCAGTACTTC
CASSPRPDGYEQYF
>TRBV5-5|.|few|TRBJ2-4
TGTGCCAGCAGCTTGGAAGCAGTAATAGCCAAAAACATTCAGTACTTC
CASSLEAVIAKNIQYF
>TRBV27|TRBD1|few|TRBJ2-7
TGTGCCAGCAGTCATCCGAACAGGGGCCTCTACGAGCAGTACTTC
CASSHPNRGLYEQYF
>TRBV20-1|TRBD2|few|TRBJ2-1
TGCAGTGCTAGGAGTGGACTAGCGTTGACTGAGCAGTTCTTC
CSARSGLALTEQFF
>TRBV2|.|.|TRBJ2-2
TGTGCCAGCAGTGAGTCCAGGGCGGCCGGGGAGCTGTTTTTT
CASSESRAAGELFF
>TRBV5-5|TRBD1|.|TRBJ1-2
TGTGCCAGCAGCCTAGGGACAGGGTTAAACTATGGCTACACCTTC
CASSLGTGLNYGYTF
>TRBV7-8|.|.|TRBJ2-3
TGTGCCAGCAGCGCGGACAGCGCCAGTTTCAGCCCCGGGCAGTATTTT
CASSADSASFSPGQYF
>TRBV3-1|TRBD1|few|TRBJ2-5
TGTGCCAGCAGCCAAGAATCCGGGACAGGATGGGAGACCCAGTACTTC
CASSQESGTGWETQYF
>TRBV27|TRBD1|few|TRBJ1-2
TGTGCCAGCAGTACTCTCCCAGGGGGAGGCTATGGCTACACCTTC
CASSTLPGGGYGYTF
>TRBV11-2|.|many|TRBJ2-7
TGTGCCAGCAGCGCCTACGAGCAGTACTTC
CASSAYEQYF
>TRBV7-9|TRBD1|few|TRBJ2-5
TGTGCCAGCAGCCTAGACGGGACAGGGACCCACCAAGAGACCCAGTACTTC
CASSLDGTGTHQETQYF